This T cell receptor beta chain is from a study of T-cell reconstitution after alpha-beta-depleted transplantation in children. The study's findings and limits: After transplant, high TCRbeta diversity at day 60 in some patients arose from surviving recipient T cells and thymic progenitors. At the one-year point after transplant, T-cell counts and TCRbeta diversity were found to come mostly from T cells that had been newly produced. As was reported, about two months after transplant, alpha-beta T cells came from several hundred expanded graft clones.

V was cut by 2 bases and J by 3 bases, with 11 bases left in between. The CDR3 loop spans 16 amino acids. Germline assignment: CDR1 KGHSH and CDR2 LQKENI. Unique molecular identifiers were used to barcode this TCRbeta library. TCRdb ran MiXCR on the PCR reads and lists one entry per CDR3 protein. The data contain just over 950,000 distinct CDR3 sequences, about 29% of them singletons. Points on this clonotype: No antigen is known for it.

The chain is built from TRBV18 and TRBJ2-6, with no clear D. The TCR was taken from a boy less than two years old who had a stem cell transplant for SCID, so the T cells may come from the graft donor. The material sequenced was PBMCs, mostly from graft donor cells, taken 360 days after TCRalphabeta/CD19-depleted stem cell transplant. The CDR3 here is CASSPVTTLGANVLTF. The CDR3 nucleotides are TGTGCCAGCTCACCAGTGACAACCCTTGGGGCCAACGTCCTGACTTTC.